This T cell receptor beta chain was sequenced for a study of post-analysis software for immune sequencing data. About the study: Relapsing-remitting, secondary progressive and progressive-relapsing forms made up the multiple sclerosis disease courses.

Prepared libraries of TCR beta cDNA carried unique molecular identifiers. The authors obtained about 520,000 cDNA molecules from approximately 0.95 to 9.8 million T cells. TCRdb reanalysed the PCR reads using MiXCR and keeps one entry per CDR3 protein. Seen here are fewer than 850,000 distinct CDR3 sequences, 30% observed once, and the top ten hold roughly 0.53%. Of note for this clonotype: Its antigen is not identified.

Points from the study as a whole: A few TRBV segments were significantly more frequent in patients than in controls. TRBV5-6, TRBV5-1 and TRBV20-1 were among these segments. F measure grouped same-batch samples tightly together. In multiple sclerosis, normalized Chao1 diversity was significantly below that of controls.

The V end was cut by 4 bases, the J end by 2 bases, with 10 bases between. Germline V gives CDR1 SEHNR, CDR2 FQNEAQ (reference sequence). The CDR3 length is 14 residues. Input material: blood. The J gene is TRBJ2-3, the V gene TRBV7-9; no reliable D call. The sequence came from a girl aged 10 to 17 with multiple sclerosis. The CDR3 loop is CASSSTLNTDTQYF. CDR3 sequence (DNA): TGTGCCAGCAGCTCGACACTCAACACAGATACGCAGTATTTT. The entire variable domain, with the rest obtained from reference TRBV7-9 and TRBJ2-3, is as follows: DTGVSQNPRHKITKRGQNVTFRCDPISEHNRLYWYRQTLGQGPEFLTYFQNEAQLEKSRLLSDRFSAERPKGSFSTLEIQRTEQGDSAMYLCASSSTLNTDTQYFGPGTRLTVL.